The 27 T cell receptor beta chains given below trace back to one sample, sequenced in a study of blood T cell repertoires in COVID-19. Only in-frame clones appear in the TCRdb table, and some are missing; sequencing was by immunoSEQ multiplex PCR. The sample holds some 120,000 clones; more than 70% are singletons and the top ten take approximately 3.3%. Source material: peripheral blood. These receptors were collected from a woman aged 55-69 years with acute or convalescent COVID-19.

Many counts were recorded for this clone. The V call is TRBV6-5, the J call TRBJ1-6; TRBD1 aligns across 9 bases. The trim removed 0 bases at V and 9 bases at J, leaving 3 bases unmatched. The CDR3 is made up of 15 amino acids. CDR1 and CDR2 (germline): MNHEY, SVGAGI. In DNA form, the CDR3 reads TGTGCCAGCAGTTACTCGGACAGGGGAAGTTCACCCCTCCACTTT. Its translation is CASSYSDRGSSPLHF.

V gene TRBV6-1 combines with J gene TRBJ2-3; no reliable D call. V was shortened by 2 bases and J by 5 bases, with 8 bases between the two germline ends. This CDR3 region has 13 residues. Per germline, CDR1 MNHNS and CDR2 SASEGT. CDR3 sequence (DNA): TGTGCCAGCAGTGAAAGAGCGCTAGATACGCAGTATTTT. Translated: CASSERALDTQYF.

The chain recombines TRBV28 with TRBJ2-4, with 9 bases fitting TRBD1. The CDR3 loop spans 16 amino acids. V shed 5 bases and J 6 bases; nucleotides not matched to a gene: 11. CDR1 is MDHEN, CDR2 SYDVKM, per germline. CDR3 in amino acids: CASSRDPGTGRNIQYF. The CDR3 nucleotides are TGTGCCAGCAGTCGGGACCCCGGGACAGGGCGAAACATTCAGTACTTC. The full variable domain, with the rest looked up from reference TRBV28 and TRBJ2-4, is DVKVTQSSRYLVKRTGEKVFLECVQDMDHENMFWYRQDPGLGLRLIYFSYDVKMKEKGDIPEGYSVSREKKERFSLILESASTNQTSMYLCASSRDPGTGRNIQYFGAGTRLSVL.

V and J are TRBV10-2 and TRBJ2-7; D may be TRBD2 (5 bases). The CDR3 sequence is 16 residues long. Per the germline V gene, CDR1 is WSHSY and CDR2 is SAAADI. The CDR3 is CASSESRLGSSYEQYV. DNA for the CDR3: TGCGCCAGCAGCGAGTCCAGGCTGGGGAGCTCCTACGAGCAGTACGTC.

This chain uses TRBV5-1 with TRBJ2-2; a weak D match, TRBD2 (5 bases). CDR1 is SGHRS, CDR2 YFSETQ, per germline. V was trimmed by 3 bases and J by 5 bases, leaving 14 bases between them. The CDR3 has 15 residues. Here the CDR3 DNA reads TGCGCCAGCAGCTCGCATAATGGAGGAACCGGGGAGCTGTTTTTT. Protein product: CASSSHNGGTGELFF.

The V gene is TRBV7-6, the J gene TRBJ2-5; the D gene is possibly TRBD2 (8 bases). This CDR3 has 16 residues. In germline, CDR1 is SGHVS, CDR2 FNYEAQ. The ends were cut back, 5 bases at V and 5 bases at J, with 21 bases in the middle. CDR3 in DNA: TGTGCCAGCAGCCGGACTAGCTCAGGGGGTTCCGAGACCCAGTACTTC. Translated, it gives CASSRTSSGGSETQYF.

This rearrangement joins TRBV3-1 (or the pseudogene TRBV3-2) to TRBJ1-2; 7 bases are a match to TRBD1. This CDR3 spans 15 amino acids. Germline loops: CDR1 LGHDT, CDR2 YNNKEL (reference sequence). With V trimmed by 0 bases and J by 4 bases, 5 bases remained unmatched. For the CDR3, the DNA is TGTGCCAGCAGCCAAGATTCGCGACAGGGCTATGGCTACACCTTC. This sequence encodes CASSQDSRQGYGYTF.

The genes are TRBV5-5 and TRBJ2-3; weak D call: TRBD2 (5 bases). Germline-derived CDR1 and CDR2 are SGHKS and YYEKEE (reference sequence). The ends were cut back, 2 bases at V and 4 bases at J, with 11 bases in the middle. CDR3 size: 14 residues. The CDR3 reads CASSLPGNPDTQYF. In nucleotides, the CDR3 is TGTGCCAGCAGCTTACCGGGGAACCCAGATACGCAGTATTTT. Supplemented by reference TRBV5-5 and TRBJ2-3, the full variable domain reads DAGVTQSPTHLIKTRGQQVTLRCSPISGHKSVSWYQQVLGQGPQFIFQYYEKEERGRGNFPDRFSARQFPNYSSELNVNALLLGDSALYLCASSLPGNPDTQYFGPGTRLTVL.

This clone was recorded once. This sequence joins TRBV18 and TRBJ2-5, with 9 bases identical to TRBD2. Germline-derived CDR1 and CDR2 are KGHSH and LQKENI. Germline trimming cut 5 bases from V and 3 bases from J; bases unmatched to any gene: 4. This CDR3 is built from 14 residues. The CDR3 is CASSELAGKETQYF. In DNA form, the CDR3 reads TGTGCCAGCTCAGAACTAGCGGGTAAAGAGACCCAGTACTTC.

The chain has TRBV20-1 and TRBJ1-2, with TRBD1 matching over 8 bases. The CDR3 loop spans 11 amino acids. CDR1 and CDR2 from the germline V gene are DFQATT and SNEGSKA (reference sequence). The J segment lost 6 bases and the V segment lost 5 bases, leaving 2 bases of the junction unmatched. The CDR3 coding sequence is TGCAGTGCTCCAGGGGGCGATGGCTACACCTTC. Its protein is CSAPGGDGYTF.

The CDR3 bases are TGTGCCACCAGCAGAGCCGGGACAGGCCCACGGCAGTTCTTC. Translating it yields CATSRAGTGPRQFF. The rearrangement uses TRBV15 and TRBJ2-1, with 8 bases that match TRBD1. The V gene's germline CDR1 is LNHNV and CDR2 YYDKDF (reference sequence). The CDR3 consists of 14 residues. The V segment lost 1 base and the J segment 12 bases; nucleotides outside the gene matches: 8.

V usage is TRBV2 and J usage is TRBJ2-5, with 7 bases aligning to TRBD2. V lost 8 bases and J lost 7; bases outside the gene matches: 10. Germline CDR1 SNHLY, CDR2 FYNNEI. This CDR3 has 13 residues. CDR3 DNA sequence: TGTGCCAGCCGGACGGGGCCGGGGGGGACCCAGTACTTC. It is translated as CASRTGPGGTQYF.

The rearrangement links TRBV28 to TRBJ2-7, with 13 bases lining up with TRBD2. CDR3 size: 16 residues. In germline, CDR1 is MDHEN, CDR2 SYDVKM. After removal of 2 bases from V and 5 bases from J, the junction contained 6 bases not matched to a gene. CDR3 bases: TGTGCCAGCAGTTTAGGGGGGACTAGCGGGACCCACGAGCAGTACTTC. Its protein is CASSLGGTSGTHEQYF. Variable domain in full (rest from reference TRBV28 and TRBJ2-7): DVKVTQSSRYLVKRTGEKVFLECVQDMDHENMFWYRQDPGLGLRLIYFSYDVKMKEKGDIPEGYSVSREKKERFSLILESASTNQTSMYLCASSLGGTSGTHEQYFGPGTRLTVT.

The chain has TRBV6-6 and TRBJ1-2; no clear D. Trimming cost V 8 bases and J 8 bases, with 21 bases left between them. The CDR3 spans 14 residues. CDR1 and CDR2 (germline): MNHNY, SVGAGI (reference sequence). The CDR3 sequence: CASAISGRMGGYTF. Here the CDR3 DNA reads TGTGCCAGCGCCATCAGTGGAAGGATGGGCGGCTACACCTTC.

V gene TRBV7-2 combines with J gene TRBJ1-3; 8 bases are shared with TRBD1. The CDR3 extends over 16 amino acids. Trimming took 4 bases from V and 4 from J; bases not matched to a gene: 9. CDR1 SGHTA and CDR2 FQGNSA come from the germline V gene. DNA of the CDR3: TGTGCCAGCAGCTCCTTTAGGACAGGGTCGGGAAACACCATATATTTT. It is translated as CASSSFRTGSGNTIYF.

This clone was seen only once. This chain links TRBV4-1 with TRBJ2-6; tentatively, D is TRBD1 (6 bases). Trimming took off 3 bases at V and 0 bases at J, with 15 bases between the two ends. The CDR3 runs to 18 residues. Germline V gene lookup returns CDR1 MGHRA and CDR2 YSYEKL. The CDR3 here is CASSHQTGIFSGANVLTF. The CDR3 nucleotides are TGCGCCAGCAGCCATCAGACAGGAATTTTCTCTGGGGCCAACGTCCTGACTTTC.

This clone occurred a few times. This sequence joins TRBV5-1 and TRBJ1-6; 10 nucleotides agree with TRBD1. Looked up from germline, CDR1 is SGHRS and CDR2 is YFSETQ. Trimming took 4 bases from V and 5 from J; bases not matched to a gene: 6. The CDR3 has 16 residues. Written as DNA, the CDR3 is TGCGCCAGCAGCCCAATGACAGGGGGCCATAATTCACCCCTCCACTTT. This sequence encodes CASSPMTGGHNSPLHF.

The DNA for the CDR3 is TGTGCCAGCAGGTTTGTAGCAGAACACTATGGCTACACCTTC. Its protein product is CASRFVAEHYGYTF. The chain has TRBV28 and TRBJ1-2, with D hard to call. V was clipped by 6 bases and J by 3 bases, with 14 bases between them. Germline CDR1 MDHEN, CDR2 SYDVKM. The CDR3 contains 14 residues.

The chain has TRBV12-3 or TRBV12-4 and TRBJ1-2, with a weak D call TRBD1 (5 bases). V gave up 4 bases and J gave up 4 bases, with 7 bases separating them. The CDR3 has 12 amino acids. The CDR3 sequence: CASSSGIYGYTF. The CDR3 DNA reads as TGTGCCAGCAGTTCAGGGATCTATGGCTACACCTTC.

The chain joins TRBV5-5 to TRBJ2-1; TRBD1 matches 8 bases. J was trimmed by 2 bases and V by 2 bases; bases with no gene match: 3. Germline assignment: CDR1 SGHKS and CDR2 YYEKEE (reference sequence). This CDR3 spans 15 amino acids. The CDR3 bases are TGTGCCAGCAGCTTAGGACAGGGAGCCTACAATGAGCAGTTCTTC. Protein: CASSLGQGAYNEQFF.

The chain combines TRBV27 with TRBJ2-1; 7 bases are a match to TRBD2. Germline assignment: CDR1 MNHEY and CDR2 SMNVEV (reference sequence). Trimming at V came to 8 bases and at J to 9 bases, leaving 16 bases not matched to a gene. The CDR3 is made up of 15 amino acids. In nucleotides, the CDR3 is TGTGCCAGCTCTCCCTTTCGGGGGGAGAGGTTTGAGCAGTTCTTC. This encodes CASSPFRGERFEQFF.

V and J are TRBV18 and TRBJ2-2, with 9 bases identical to TRBD1. Germline-derived CDR1 and CDR2 are KGHSH and LQKENI. CDR3 length equals 16 residues. J gave up 5 bases and V 5 bases, and 9 bases lay outside the gene matches. The CDR3 protein is CASSDQRTGATGELFF. The CDR3 nucleotides are TGTGCCAGCTCAGACCAAAGGACAGGGGCAACCGGGGAGCTGTTTTTT.

CDR3 loop: CASRTTSGETQYF. The CDR3 nucleotides read TGTGCCAGCAGAACGACTAGCGGGGAGACCCAGTACTTC. The chain joins TRBV6-5 to TRBJ2-5, with 10 bases lining up with TRBD2. Germline CDR1 reads MNHEY; CDR2 reads SVGAGI. Germline trimming cut 6 bases from V and 5 bases from J; bases unmatched to any gene: 3. CDR3 length: 13 amino acids.

This clone was seen a few times. This sequence joins TRBV11-2 and TRBJ1-6; TRBD1 aligns across 10 bases. CDR1 and CDR2 from the germline V gene are SGHAT and FQNNGV. This CDR3 region has 15 residues. V was pared by 5 bases and J by 9 bases, with 7 bases of the junction left unmatched. CDR3 in DNA: TGTGCCAGCAGCCCGTACGGACAGGGGGGTTCACCCCTCCACTTT. Its protein is CASSPYGQGGSPLHF. Full variable domain (remainder filled in from reference TRBV11-2 and TRBJ1-6): EAGVAQSPRYKIIEKRQSVAFWCNPISGHATLYWYQQILGQGPKLLIQFQNNGVVDDSQLPKDRFSAERLKGVDSTLKIQPAKLEDSAVYLCASSPYGQGGSPLHFGNGTRLTVT.

This clone appeared once. The chain carries TRBV12-3 or TRBV12-4 and TRBJ1-1, with D unresolved. There are 12 residues in the CDR3. V lost 3 bases, J lost 9 bases, and 11 bases lay in between. The CDR3 DNA sequence: TGTGCCAGCAGTTTGGTTGCGGGGAAAGCTTTCTTT. Translating gives CASSLVAGKAFF.

Regarding this clone: At one of its ends the junction is not consistent with the germline gene, which may arise from a read error. The chain joins TRBV20-1 to TRBJ2-1, with 8 bases fitting TRBD2. This CDR3 is built from 16 residues. CDR1 DFQATT and CDR2 SNEGSKA come from the germline V gene (reference sequence). The CDR3 DNA follows: TGCAGTGCTAGTGAATCCGGGACTAGTTCCTTCAATGAGCAGTTCTTC. Protein product: CSASESGTSSFNEQFF.

The J gene is TRBJ1-1, the V gene TRBV30; 7 nucleotides match TRBD1. The CDR3 is 12 amino acids. With V trimmed by 3 bases and J by 7 bases, 5 bases remained unmatched. The germline gives CDR1 GTSNPN, CDR2 SVGIG (reference sequence). The CDR3 DNA is TGTGCCTGGAGGAGACCAGGGGGTGAAGCTTTCTTT. As protein: CAWRRPGGEAFF.